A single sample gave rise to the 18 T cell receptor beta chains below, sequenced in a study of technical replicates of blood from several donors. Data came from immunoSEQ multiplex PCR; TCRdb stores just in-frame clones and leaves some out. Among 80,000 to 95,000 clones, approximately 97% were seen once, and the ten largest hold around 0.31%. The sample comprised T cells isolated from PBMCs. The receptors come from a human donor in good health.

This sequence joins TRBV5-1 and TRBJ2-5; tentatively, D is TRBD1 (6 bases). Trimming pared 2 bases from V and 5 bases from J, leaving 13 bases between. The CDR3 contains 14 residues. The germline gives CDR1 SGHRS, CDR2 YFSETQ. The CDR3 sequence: CASSFTGSGETQYF. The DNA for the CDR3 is TGCGCCAGCAGCTTTACAGGGTCGGGGGAGACCCAGTACTTC.

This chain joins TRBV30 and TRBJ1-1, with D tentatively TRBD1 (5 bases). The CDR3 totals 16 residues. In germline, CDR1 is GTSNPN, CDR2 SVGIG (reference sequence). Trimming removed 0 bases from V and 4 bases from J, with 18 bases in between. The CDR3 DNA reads TGTGCCTGGAGTGTAGGGACCATCCTCGGGGGCACTGAAGCTTTCTTT. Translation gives CAWSVGTILGGTEAFF.

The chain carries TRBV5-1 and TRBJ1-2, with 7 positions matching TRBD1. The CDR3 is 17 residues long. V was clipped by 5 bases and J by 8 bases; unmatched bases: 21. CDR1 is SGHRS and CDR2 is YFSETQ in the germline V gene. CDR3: CASRIGGQISDGDGYTF. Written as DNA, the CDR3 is TGCGCCAGCAGAATCGGGGGACAGATCTCCGATGGGGACGGCTACACCTTC.

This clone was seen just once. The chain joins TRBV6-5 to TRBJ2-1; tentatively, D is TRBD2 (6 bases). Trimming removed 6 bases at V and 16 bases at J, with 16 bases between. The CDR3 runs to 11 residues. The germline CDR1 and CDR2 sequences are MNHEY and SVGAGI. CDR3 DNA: TGTGCCAGCAGATCCGGGACTCGAAGTTTCTTC. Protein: CASRSGTRSFF.

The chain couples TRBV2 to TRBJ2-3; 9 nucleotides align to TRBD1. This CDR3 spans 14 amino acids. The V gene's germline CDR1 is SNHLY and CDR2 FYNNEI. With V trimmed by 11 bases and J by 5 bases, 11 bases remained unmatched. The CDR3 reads CAGAGTGSLDTQYF. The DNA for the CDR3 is TGTGCCGGGGCCGGGACAGGGTCATTAGATACGCAGTATTTT.

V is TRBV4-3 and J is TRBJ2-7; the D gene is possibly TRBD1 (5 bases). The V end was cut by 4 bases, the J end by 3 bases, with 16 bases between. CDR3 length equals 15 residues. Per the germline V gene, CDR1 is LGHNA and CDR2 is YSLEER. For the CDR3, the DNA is TGCGCCAGCAGCCCTATGACAGCGCCGGGCTACGAGCAGTACTTC. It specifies CASSPMTAPGYEQYF.

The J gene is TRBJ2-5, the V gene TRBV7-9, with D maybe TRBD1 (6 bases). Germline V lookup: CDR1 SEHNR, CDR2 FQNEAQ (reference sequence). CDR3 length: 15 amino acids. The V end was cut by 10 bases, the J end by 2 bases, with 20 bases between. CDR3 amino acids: CATLDGYRAQETQYF. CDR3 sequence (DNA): TGTGCCACCCTTGACGGCTACAGGGCGCAAGAGACCCAGTACTTC.

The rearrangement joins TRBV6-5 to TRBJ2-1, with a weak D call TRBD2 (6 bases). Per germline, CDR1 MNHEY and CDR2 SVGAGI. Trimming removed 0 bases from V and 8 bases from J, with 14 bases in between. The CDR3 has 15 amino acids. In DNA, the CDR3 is TGTGCCAGCAGTTACTCCAGCGGGCTTGGTGATGAGCAGTTCTTC. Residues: CASSYSSGLGDEQFF.

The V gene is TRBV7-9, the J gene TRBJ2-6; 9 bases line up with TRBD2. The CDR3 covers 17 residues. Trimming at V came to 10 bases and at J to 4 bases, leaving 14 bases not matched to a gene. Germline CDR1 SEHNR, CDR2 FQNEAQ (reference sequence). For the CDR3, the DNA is TGTGCCACCGGTAGCGGGAGAACCCTAGCCGGGGCCAACGTCCTGACTTTC. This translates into CATGSGRTLAGANVLTF.

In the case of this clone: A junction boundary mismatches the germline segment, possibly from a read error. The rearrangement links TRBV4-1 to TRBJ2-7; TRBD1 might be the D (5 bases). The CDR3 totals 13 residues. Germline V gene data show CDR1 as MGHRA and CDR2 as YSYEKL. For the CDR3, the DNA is TGCGCCAGCAGCCTCAGGGTCTCCCACGAGCAGTACTTC. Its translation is CASSLRVSHEQYF.

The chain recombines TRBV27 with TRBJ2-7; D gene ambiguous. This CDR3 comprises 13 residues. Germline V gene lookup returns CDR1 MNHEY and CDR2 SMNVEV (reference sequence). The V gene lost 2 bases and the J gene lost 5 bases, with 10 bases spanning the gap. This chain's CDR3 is CASSLSRANEQYF. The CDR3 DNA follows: TGTGCCAGCAGTTTAAGTAGAGCAAACGAGCAGTACTTC.

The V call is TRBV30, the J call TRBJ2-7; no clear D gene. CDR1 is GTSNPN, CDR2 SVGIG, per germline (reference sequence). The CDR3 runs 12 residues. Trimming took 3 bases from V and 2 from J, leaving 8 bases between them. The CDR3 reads CAWSQSTYEQYF. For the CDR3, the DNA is TGTGCCTGGAGCCAGTCGACCTACGAGCAGTACTTC.

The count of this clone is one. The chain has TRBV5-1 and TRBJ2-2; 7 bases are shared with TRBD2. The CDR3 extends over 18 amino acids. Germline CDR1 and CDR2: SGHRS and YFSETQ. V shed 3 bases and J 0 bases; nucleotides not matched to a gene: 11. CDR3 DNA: TGCGCCAGCAGCTGGAATACCGCGGGAGCGACGAACACCGGGGAGCTGTTTTTT. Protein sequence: CASSWNTAGATNTGELFF.

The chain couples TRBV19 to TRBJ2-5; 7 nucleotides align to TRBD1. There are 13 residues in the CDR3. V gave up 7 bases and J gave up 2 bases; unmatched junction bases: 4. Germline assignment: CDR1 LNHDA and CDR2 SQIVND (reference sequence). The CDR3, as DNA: TGTGCCAGTACTTGGACAGGTCAAGAGACCCAGTACTTC. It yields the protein CASTWTGQETQYF. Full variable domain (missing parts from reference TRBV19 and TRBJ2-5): DGGITQSPKYLFRKEGQNVTLSCEQNLNHDAMYWYRQDPGQGLRLIYYSQIVNDFQKGDIAEGYSVSREKKESFPLTVTSAQKNPTAFYLCASTWTGQETQYFGPGTRLLVL.

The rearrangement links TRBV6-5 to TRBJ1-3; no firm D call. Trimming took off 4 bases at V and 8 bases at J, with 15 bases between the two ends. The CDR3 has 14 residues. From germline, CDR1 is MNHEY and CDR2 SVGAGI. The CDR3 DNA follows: TGTGCCAGCAGTTCCCTTCCCGGAGATCACACCATATATTTT. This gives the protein CASSSLPGDHTIYF.

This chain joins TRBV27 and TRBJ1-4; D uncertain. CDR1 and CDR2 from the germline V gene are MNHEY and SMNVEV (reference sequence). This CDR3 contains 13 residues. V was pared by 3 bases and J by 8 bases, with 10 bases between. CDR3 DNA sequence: TGTGCCAGCAGTTTGCGGTTCGGCGAAAAACTGTTTTTT. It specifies CASSLRFGEKLFF.

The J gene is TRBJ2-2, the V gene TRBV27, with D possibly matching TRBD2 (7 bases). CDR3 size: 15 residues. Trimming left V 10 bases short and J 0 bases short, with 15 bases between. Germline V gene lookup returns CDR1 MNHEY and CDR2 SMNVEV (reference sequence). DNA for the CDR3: TGTGCCATCACTTCGGGGGGCGCGAACACCGGGGAGCTGTTTTTT. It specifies CAITSGGANTGELFF.

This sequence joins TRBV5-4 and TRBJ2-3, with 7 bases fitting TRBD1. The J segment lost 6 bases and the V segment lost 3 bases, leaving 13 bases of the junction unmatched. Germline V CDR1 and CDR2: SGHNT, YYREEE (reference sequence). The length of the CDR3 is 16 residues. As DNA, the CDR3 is TGTGCCAGCAGCTCTCACGTCAGACAGGGATCCGATACGCAGTATTTT. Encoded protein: CASSSHVRQGSDTQYF.